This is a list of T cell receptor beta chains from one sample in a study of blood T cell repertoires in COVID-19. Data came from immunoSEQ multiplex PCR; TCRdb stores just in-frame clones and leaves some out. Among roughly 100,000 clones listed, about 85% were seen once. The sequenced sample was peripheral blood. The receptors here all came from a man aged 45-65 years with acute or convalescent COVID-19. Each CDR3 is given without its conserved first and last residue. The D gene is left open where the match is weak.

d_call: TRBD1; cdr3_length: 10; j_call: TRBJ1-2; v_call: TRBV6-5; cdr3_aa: ASGNRGGGYT
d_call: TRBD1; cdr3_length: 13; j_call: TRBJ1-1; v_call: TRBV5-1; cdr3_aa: ASSDRVPMNTEAF
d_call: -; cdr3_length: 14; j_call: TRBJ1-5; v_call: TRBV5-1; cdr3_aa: ASSLEGLPNNQPQH
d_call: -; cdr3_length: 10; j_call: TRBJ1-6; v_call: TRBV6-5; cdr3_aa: ATGDGNSPLH
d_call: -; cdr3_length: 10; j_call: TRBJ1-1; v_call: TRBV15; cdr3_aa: ATSPRVSEAF
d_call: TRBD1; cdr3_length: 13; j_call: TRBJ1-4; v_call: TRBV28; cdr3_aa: ASSLYRGRGEKLF
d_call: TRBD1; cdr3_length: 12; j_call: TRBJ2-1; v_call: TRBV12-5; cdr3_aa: ASGPQGAYNEQF
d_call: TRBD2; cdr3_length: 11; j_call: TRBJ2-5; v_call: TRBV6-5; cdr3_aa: ASSQGGGETQY
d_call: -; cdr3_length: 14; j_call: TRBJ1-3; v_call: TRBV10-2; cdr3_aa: ASSDQGAWDGNTIY
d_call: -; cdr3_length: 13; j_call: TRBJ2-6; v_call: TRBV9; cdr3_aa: ASSAKGGGANVLT
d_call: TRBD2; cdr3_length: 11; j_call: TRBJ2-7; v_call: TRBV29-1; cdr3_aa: SVVGSGSYEQY
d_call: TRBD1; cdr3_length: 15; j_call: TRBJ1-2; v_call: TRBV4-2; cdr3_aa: ASSQRGTGASSYGYT
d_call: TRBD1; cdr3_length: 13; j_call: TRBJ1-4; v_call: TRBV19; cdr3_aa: ASSTIRTGVEKLF
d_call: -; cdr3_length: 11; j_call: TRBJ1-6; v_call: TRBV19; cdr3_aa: ASRQVDNSPLH
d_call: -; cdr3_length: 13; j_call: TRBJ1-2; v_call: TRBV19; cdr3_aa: ASSILDREKGGDT
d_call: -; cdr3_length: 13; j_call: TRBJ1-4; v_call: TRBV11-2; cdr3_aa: ASSLGGREGEKLF
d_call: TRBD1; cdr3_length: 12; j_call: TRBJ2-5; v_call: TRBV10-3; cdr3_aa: AIRPGQGKETQY
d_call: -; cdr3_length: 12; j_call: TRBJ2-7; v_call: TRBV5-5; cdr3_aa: ASSLLAGAGEQY
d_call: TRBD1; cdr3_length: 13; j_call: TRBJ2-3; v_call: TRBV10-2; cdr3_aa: ASSIQGAQSDTQY
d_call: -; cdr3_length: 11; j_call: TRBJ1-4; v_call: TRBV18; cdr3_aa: ASSAGLNEKLF
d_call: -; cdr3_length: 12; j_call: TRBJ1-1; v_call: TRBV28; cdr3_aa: ASSSGTWGTEAF
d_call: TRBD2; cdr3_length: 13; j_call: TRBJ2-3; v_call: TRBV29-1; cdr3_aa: SVEKTSGSRDTQY
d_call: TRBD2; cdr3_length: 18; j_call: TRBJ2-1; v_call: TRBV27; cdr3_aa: ASSLSGFGHRTSFYNEQF
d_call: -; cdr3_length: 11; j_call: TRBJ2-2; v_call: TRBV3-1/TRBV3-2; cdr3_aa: ASSLHDTGELF
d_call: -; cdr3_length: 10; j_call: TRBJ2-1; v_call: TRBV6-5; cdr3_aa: ASISGTNEQF
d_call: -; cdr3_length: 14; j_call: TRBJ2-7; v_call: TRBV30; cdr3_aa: AWSGGGSRGNYEQY
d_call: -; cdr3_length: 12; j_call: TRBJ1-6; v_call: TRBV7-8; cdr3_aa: ASSLGTGSLTLH
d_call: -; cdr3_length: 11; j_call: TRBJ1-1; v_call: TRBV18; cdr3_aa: ASSTGSSTEAF
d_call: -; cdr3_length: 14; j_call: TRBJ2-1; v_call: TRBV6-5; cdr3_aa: ASSYSTESSYNEQF
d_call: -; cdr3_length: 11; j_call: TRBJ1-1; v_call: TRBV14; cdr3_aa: ASSPYGARGAF
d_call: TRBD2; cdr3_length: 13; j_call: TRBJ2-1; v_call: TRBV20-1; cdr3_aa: SASTSGPSYNEQF
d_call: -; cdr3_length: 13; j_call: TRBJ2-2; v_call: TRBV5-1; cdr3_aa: ASSPGDTNTGELF
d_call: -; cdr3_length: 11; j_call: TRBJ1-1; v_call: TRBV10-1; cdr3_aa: ASSGLANTEAF